This T cell receptor beta chain was sequenced in a study of cytomegalovirus exposure and HLA in healthy donors. Study in general: Both the roughly 120 validation repertoires and the 600 to 750 first-cohort repertoires used the same platform, as reported by a later analysis. General study findings and limits: Reports indicated that the classifier achieved high specificity and sensitivity in diagnosing cytomegalovirus status. TCR beta chains numbering more than 150 were designated cytomegalovirus-associated.

A note on this clone: Its matching antigen is unknown.

Using immunoSEQ multiplex PCR, the repertoire was profiled, and TCRdb retains in-frame clones only, with some absent. The sample has 100,000 to 150,000 clones, 75% to 90% seen once; the top ten hold about 2%. Germline V CDR1 and CDR2: MDHEN, SYDVKM. V dropped 0 bases and J dropped 6; count of bases not matched to a gene: 5. The CDR3 runs 15 residues. Sequenced sample: PBMCs. The chain joins TRBV28 to TRBJ2-7; 10 nucleotides agree with TRBD2. The source of this sequence is a woman aged 18-29 years in good health and CMV-seronegative. The CDR3 protein is CASSLWASGSSEQYF. CDR3 nucleotide sequence: TGTGCCAGCAGTTTATGGGCTAGCGGGAGCTCCGAGCAGTACTTC.